Following are 17 T cell receptor beta chains from one sample sequenced in a study of shared clonotypes between healthy human individuals. Using immunoSEQ multiplex PCR, the repertoire was profiled, and TCRdb retains in-frame clones only, with some absent. The repertoire holds under 1,900,000 clones, just under 99% seen once, with about 0.34% in the top ten. Sequenced material: naive CD4+ T cells sorted from blood. This sample's subset: CD45RA+ positively selected. The receptor source for this set is a man in his thirties or forties in good health.

This clone came up once. This sequence joins TRBV29-1 and TRBJ2-5, with TRBD2 as a possible D gene (6 bases). CDR3 length: 10 amino acids. Trimming pared 4 bases from V and 9 bases from J, leaving 9 bases between. The germline V gene encodes CDR1 SQVTM and CDR2 ANQGSEA. The CDR3 bases are TGCAGCGTTGGGTCGGGGGCCCAGTACTTC. Protein product: CSVGSGAQYF. Using reference TRBV29-1 and TRBJ2-5 for the parts outside the CDR3, the full variable domain is SAVISQKPSRDICQRGTSLTIQCQVDSQVTMMFWYRQQPGQSLTLIATANQGSEATYESGFVIDKFPISRPNLTFSTLTVSNMSPEDSSIYLCSVGSGAQYFGPGTRLLVL.

This sequence joins TRBV7-6 and TRBJ2-7, with a weak D call TRBD1 (6 bases). Trimming took off 4 bases at V and 3 bases at J, with 19 bases between the two ends. This CDR3 spans 16 amino acids. Germline loops: CDR1 SGHVS, CDR2 FNYEAQ. The CDR3 nucleotides read TGTGCCAGCAGCTCCGGACAGCCCAGACCCATCTACGAGCAGTACTTC. Protein: CASSSGQPRPIYEQYF.

This clone occurred once. At one boundary the junction diverges from the germline segment, which might be a read error. The genes are TRBV7-3 and TRBJ1-1; TRBD1 agrees at 12 bases. CDR1 and CDR2 (germline): SGHTA, FQGTGA. The CDR3 is 15 amino acids. The CDR3 nucleotides read TGTGCCAGCAGCCTAACCGGGACAGGGGGCGAGGGAGCTTTCTTT. Amino acid sequence: CASSLTGTGGEGAFF.

In its sample, this clone was seen once. The CDR3 loop is CATQEGRDTQYF. In DNA, the CDR3 is TGTGCCACCCAGGAGGGACGAGATACGCAGTATTTT. This chain joins TRBV6-6 and TRBJ2-3; D may be TRBD2 (6 bases). V was trimmed by 10 bases and J by 5 bases, leaving 13 bases between them. Germline-derived CDR1 and CDR2 are MNHNY and SVGAGI (reference sequence). The CDR3 sequence is 12 residues long.

V is TRBV6-5 and J is TRBJ1-1, with a weak D call TRBD1 (6 bases). Germline V gene data show CDR1 as MNHEY and CDR2 as SVGAGI. The V gene lost 6 bases and the J gene lost 4 bases, with 15 bases spanning the gap. This CDR3 comprises 14 residues. The CDR3 sequence: CASSPDRYGTEAFF. As DNA, the CDR3 is TGTGCCAGCAGCCCCGACAGGTATGGCACTGAAGCTTTCTTT.

In its sample, this clone was seen once. V gene TRBV6-6 combines with J gene TRBJ2-1, with 11 nucleotides matching TRBD2. This CDR3 is 15 amino acids long. J lost 6 bases, V lost 6 bases, and 7 bases had no gene match. Germline lookup yields CDR1 MNHNY and CDR2 SVGAGI (reference sequence). The DNA for the CDR3 is TGTGCCAGCAGCCTGAGTAGCGGGAGGGTCAATGAGCAGTTCTTC. Translated, it gives CASSLSSGRVNEQFF.

The J gene is TRBJ2-4, the V gene TRBV14; 12 bases align to TRBD1. The CDR3 covers 15 residues. V lost 4 bases to trimming and J lost 7 bases; unmatched junction nucleotides: 5. From germline, CDR1 is SGHDN and CDR2 FVKESK. CDR3 nucleotide sequence: TGTGCCAGCAGCCTTTGGGGACAGGGGGCGAACATTCAGTACTTC. Translating it yields CASSLWGQGANIQYF.

The V call is TRBV5-1, the J call TRBJ2-5, with D perhaps TRBD1 (5 bases). This CDR3 contains 14 residues. V lost 4 bases, J lost 1 base, and 11 bases lay in between. The germline V gene has CDR1 SGHRS and CDR2 YFSETQ. In nucleotides, the CDR3 is TGCGCCAGCAGCAGACTCAGGGTCCAAGAGACCCAGTACTTC. As protein: CASSRLRVQETQYF.

The CDR3 is CASSLALGLAKNIQYF. DNA for the CDR3: TGTGCCAGCAGCTTAGCCCTAGGTTTAGCCAAAAACATTCAGTACTTC. This chain connects TRBV7-9 to TRBJ2-4; D is ambiguous. Germline V CDR1 and CDR2: SEHNR, FQNEAQ (reference sequence). Trimming stripped 0 bases from V and 0 bases from J, with 9 bases between. This CDR3 contains 16 residues.

V is TRBV9 and J is TRBJ2-1; 14 bases agree with TRBD2. The V gene's germline CDR1 is SGDLS and CDR2 YYNGEE. The CDR3 length is 16 residues. With 3 bases clipped from V and 4 bases from J, the junction kept 3 bases outside the gene matches. CDR3 sequence: CASSAGTSGGYNEQFF. In DNA form, the CDR3 reads TGTGCCAGCAGCGCCGGGACTAGCGGGGGTTACAATGAGCAGTTCTTC.

This chain joins TRBV28 and TRBJ2-1; possibly TRBD2 for D (6 bases). This CDR3 region has 15 residues. V was shortened by 6 bases and J by 2 bases, with 14 bases between the two germline ends. Germline values: CDR1 MDHEN, CDR2 SYDVKM. As DNA, the CDR3 is TGTGCCAGCAGCAAGACCGGGACTCCCTACAATGAGCAGTTCTTC. Translating gives CASSKTGTPYNEQFF.

The chain employs TRBV6-5 and TRBJ2-7, with 9 bases matching TRBD2. With V trimmed by 0 bases and J by 6 bases, 6 bases remained unmatched. The length of the CDR3 is 15 residues. CDR1 MNHEY and CDR2 SVGAGI come from the germline V gene. The CDR3 sequence is CASSYSAGGPREQYF. The CDR3 nucleotides are TGTGCCAGCAGTTACTCGGCGGGAGGGCCCCGCGAGCAGTACTTC.

The chain recombines TRBV11-3 with TRBJ2-1, with 7 bases aligning to TRBD2. The germline V gene encodes CDR1 SGHNT and CDR2 YENEEA. This CDR3 has 16 residues. Trimming took 1 base from V and 5 from J; bases not matched to a gene: 8. The CDR3 DNA sequence: TGTGCCAGCAGCTTAGGGTCGCGGGAGAGACACAATGAGCAGTTCTTC. It is translated as CASSLGSRERHNEQFF.

The chain couples TRBV5-4 to TRBJ2-7; TRBD2 might be the D (7 bases). The V gene lost 4 bases and the J gene lost 4 bases, with 18 bases spanning the gap. The CDR3 runs to 15 residues. The germline V gene encodes CDR1 SGHNT and CDR2 YYREEE (reference sequence). The CDR3 sequence is CASSRGAGIDYEQYF. The CDR3 DNA is TGTGCCAGCAGCCGGGGGGCGGGCATCGATTACGAGCAGTACTTC.

CDR3 protein: CASSSPSRRTEAFF. The CDR3 coding sequence is TGTGCCAGCAGTTCCCCCTCTCGGAGGACTGAAGCTTTCTTT. V gene TRBV27 combines with J gene TRBJ1-1; no clear D gene. The CDR3 is 14 residues long. Trimming pared 4 bases from V and 5 bases from J, leaving 14 bases between. Germline CDR1 reads MNHEY; CDR2 reads SMNVEV (reference sequence).

The CDR3 reads CASSQTGDAYEQYF. The CDR3, as DNA: TGCGCCAGCAGTCAGACAGGGGACGCCTACGAGCAGTACTTC. The rearrangement uses TRBV5-1 and TRBJ2-7; 8 bases align to TRBD1. The CDR3 has 14 amino acids. From germline, CDR1 is SGHRS and CDR2 YFSETQ. The J segment lost 2 bases and the V segment lost 5 bases, leaving 6 bases of the junction unmatched.

V usage is TRBV6-5 and J usage is TRBJ2-2, with D hard to call. In germline, CDR1 is MNHEY, CDR2 SVGAGI. The CDR3 totals 15 residues. V was pared by 2 bases and J by 1 base, with 8 bases between. This CDR3 reads CASSYRRLNTGELFF. In nucleotides, the CDR3 is TGTGCCAGCAGTTACCGGCGGTTGAACACCGGGGAGCTGTTTTTT.